These T cell receptor beta chains were read from a single sample in a study of blood T cell repertoires in COVID-19. Repertoires were generated with immunoSEQ multiplex PCR, while TCRdb's copy carries only in-frame clones and drops some. The sample holds around 250,000 clones, approximately 90% seen once. The sample consisted of PBMCs or T cells enriched from blood (not recorded which). These receptors all come from a woman aged 40 to 50 with acute COVID-19. The CDR3 runs from the conserved cysteine through the conserved F or W. Each record gives: V gene, J gene, clone size, D gene, CDR3 protein, CDR3 DNA. A D gene is named only where the DNA matches it firmly. For some rows the clone size is stated as once, few or many, or as a class when expanded; others skip it.

v_gene: TRBV6-5; j_gene: TRBJ1-6; abundance: NA; d_gene: TRBD1; CDR3aa: CASSSGQGPSPLHF; CDR3nt: TGTGCCAGCAGTTCGGGACAGGGCCCTTCACCCCTCCACTTT
v_gene: TRBV25-1; j_gene: TRBJ1-6; abundance: NA; d_gene: TRBD1; CDR3aa: CASSESTGGSLYSPLHF; CDR3nt: TGTGCCAGCAGTGAGTCGACAGGGGGCAGTTTGTATTCACCCCTCCACTTT
v_gene: TRBV28; j_gene: TRBJ2-5; abundance: NA; d_gene: NA; CDR3aa: CASSVGGGETQYF; CDR3nt: TGTGCCAGCAGTGTTGGGGGCGGGGAGACCCAGTACTTC
v_gene: TRBV7-6; j_gene: TRBJ1-5; abundance: NA; d_gene: NA; CDR3aa: CASSLGSGFDQPQHF; CDR3nt: TGTGCCAGCAGCTTAGGATCGGGATTTGACCAGCCCCAGCATTTT
v_gene: TRBV28; j_gene: TRBJ1-1; abundance: NA; d_gene: TRBD1; CDR3aa: CASSSTGTGGFGEAFF; CDR3nt: TGTGCCAGCAGCTCTACCGGGACAGGGGGTTTTGGAGAAGCTTTCTTT
v_gene: TRBV2; j_gene: TRBJ1-1; abundance: NA; d_gene: NA; CDR3aa: CASRATEPWTEAFF; CDR3nt: TGTGCCAGCAGGGCGACAGAGCCATGGACTGAAGCTTTCTTT
v_gene: TRBV21-1; j_gene: TRBJ2-1; abundance: many; d_gene: NA; CDR3aa: CASGGLALDNEQFF; CDR3nt: TGTGCCAGCGGGGGACTAGCGCTCGACAATGAGCAGTTCTTC
v_gene: TRBV7-6; j_gene: TRBJ1-5; abundance: NA; d_gene: NA; CDR3aa: CASSLTGNQPQHF; CDR3nt: TGTGCCAGCAGCTTGACGGGGAATCAGCCCCAGCATTTT
v_gene: TRBV24-1; j_gene: TRBJ2-1; abundance: NA; d_gene: TRBD2; CDR3aa: CATSDTLAGDEQFF; CDR3nt: TGTGCCACCAGTGACACCCTAGCGGGAGATGAGCAGTTCTTC
v_gene: TRBV24-1; j_gene: TRBJ1-1; abundance: NA; d_gene: TRBD1; CDR3aa: CATRDRGNTEAFF; CDR3nt: TGTGCCACCAGGGACAGGGGGAACACTGAAGCTTTCTTT
v_gene: TRBV6-5; j_gene: TRBJ2-1; abundance: NA; d_gene: TRBD2; CDR3aa: CASILAGATYNEQFF; CDR3nt: TGTGCCAGCATTCTAGCGGGAGCAACCTACAATGAGCAGTTCTTC
v_gene: TRBV27; j_gene: TRBJ1-6; abundance: NA; d_gene: NA; CDR3aa: CASRGQANSPLHF; CDR3nt: TGTGCCAGCAGAGGTCAGGCTAATTCACCCCTCCACTTT
v_gene: TRBV9; j_gene: TRBJ2-3; abundance: NA; d_gene: TRBD2; CDR3aa: CASSPTSRSTDTQYF; CDR3nt: TGTGCCAGCAGCCCGACTAGCCGTAGCACAGATACGCAGTATTTT
v_gene: TRBV6-1; j_gene: TRBJ1-1; abundance: NA; d_gene: NA; CDR3aa: CASSESWRGEAFF; CDR3nt: TGTGCCAGCAGTGAAAGTTGGAGGGGTGAAGCTTTCTTT
v_gene: TRBV24-1; j_gene: TRBJ1-1; abundance: NA; d_gene: NA; CDR3aa: CATTSEEATEAFF; CDR3nt: TGTGCCACCACCTCGGAGGAGGCCACTGAAGCTTTCTTT
v_gene: TRBV27; j_gene: TRBJ1-5; abundance: NA; d_gene: NA; CDR3aa: CASSSYRVNQPQHF; CDR3nt: TGTGCCAGCAGTTCATACCGGGTCAATCAGCCCCAGCATTTT
v_gene: TRBV28; j_gene: TRBJ1-1; abundance: NA; d_gene: TRBD1; CDR3aa: CASSQGQGEAFF; CDR3nt: TGTGCCAGCAGCCAGGGACAGGGTGAAGCTTTCTTT
v_gene: TRBV28; j_gene: TRBJ1-6; abundance: NA; d_gene: NA; CDR3aa: CASSGNSPLHF; CDR3nt: TGTGCCAGCAGCGGGAATTCACCCCTCCACTTT
v_gene: TRBV7-2; j_gene: TRBJ2-5; abundance: NA; d_gene: TRBD2; CDR3aa: CASSPGVLAGETQYF; CDR3nt: TGTGCCAGCAGCCCAGGAGTGTTAGCGGGAGAGACCCAGTACTTC
v_gene: TRBV4-1; j_gene: TRBJ2-1; abundance: NA; d_gene: TRBD2; CDR3aa: CASSLWGREVEQFF; CDR3nt: TGCGCCAGCAGCCTATGGGGCCGGGAGGTTGAGCAGTTCTTC
v_gene: TRBV7-9; j_gene: TRBJ2-2; abundance: once; d_gene: NA; CDR3aa: CASSLSFTPGELFF; CDR3nt: TGTGCCAGCAGCTTAAGCTTTACCCCCGGGGAGCTGTTTTTT
v_gene: TRBV3-1/TRBV3-2; j_gene: TRBJ1-4; abundance: NA; d_gene: NA; CDR3aa: CASSLGQRIATNEKLFF; CDR3nt: TGTGCCAGCAGCCTCGGACAGCGTATTGCAACTAATGAAAAACTGTTTTTT
v_gene: TRBV5-1; j_gene: TRBJ1-3; abundance: once; d_gene: NA; CDR3aa: CASSSGASSSGNTIYF; CDR3nt: TGCGCCAGCAGCTCCGGTGCTTCTAGCTCTGGAAACACCATATATTTT
v_gene: TRBV27; j_gene: TRBJ2-3; abundance: NA; d_gene: TRBD1; CDR3aa: CASSQGAADTQYF; CDR3nt: TGTGCCAGCAGTCAGGGGGCAGCAGATACGCAGTATTTT
v_gene: TRBV6-6; j_gene: TRBJ1-1; abundance: NA; d_gene: NA; CDR3aa: CASKIGERVGTEAFF; CDR3nt: TGTGCCAGCAAGATCGGGGAAAGAGTAGGCACTGAAGCTTTCTTT
v_gene: TRBV11-2; j_gene: TRBJ2-3; abundance: NA; d_gene: NA; CDR3aa: CASSPTPTSTDTQYF; CDR3nt: TGTGCCAGCAGCCCGACACCTACTAGCACAGATACGCAGTATTTT
v_gene: TRBV11-2; j_gene: TRBJ2-1; abundance: NA; d_gene: TRBD2; CDR3aa: CASSPEAGGGNEQFF; CDR3nt: TGTGCCAGCAGCCCGGAAGCGGGAGGGGGAAATGAGCAGTTCTTC
v_gene: TRBV3-1/TRBV3-2; j_gene: TRBJ2-5; abundance: NA; d_gene: TRBD2; CDR3aa: CASSRRMGTRKYF; CDR3nt: TGTGCCAGCAGCCGACGTATGGGGACTAGAAAGTACTTC
v_gene: TRBV19; j_gene: TRBJ1-5; abundance: NA; d_gene: NA; CDR3aa: CASSMDRLNNQPQHF; CDR3nt: TGTGCCAGTAGTATGGACAGACTAAATAATCAGCCCCAGCATTTT
v_gene: TRBV4-1; j_gene: TRBJ1-5; abundance: NA; d_gene: NA; CDR3aa: CASSQDPGDNQPQHF; CDR3nt: TGCGCCAGCAGCCAAGATCCAGGGGACAATCAGCCCCAGCATTTT
v_gene: TRBV9; j_gene: TRBJ1-1; abundance: NA; d_gene: NA; CDR3aa: CASSVTGSRVTEAFF; CDR3nt: TGTGCCAGCAGCGTAACAGGGTCTCGGGTCACTGAAGCTTTCTTT
v_gene: TRBV5-6; j_gene: TRBJ2-5; abundance: NA; d_gene: TRBD1; CDR3aa: CASSRVGATGIVETQYF; CDR3nt: TGTGCCAGCAGCAGGGTGGGGGCGACAGGGATTGTTGAGACCCAGTACTTC
v_gene: TRBV3-1/TRBV3-2; j_gene: TRBJ1-1; abundance: NA; d_gene: TRBD1; CDR3aa: CASSPGQGAGNTEAFF; CDR3nt: TGTGCCAGCAGCCCGGGACAGGGGGCCGGGAACACTGAAGCTTTCTTT
v_gene: TRBV7-8; j_gene: TRBJ1-6; abundance: NA; d_gene: TRBD1; CDR3aa: CASSFLGQRWLRRNSPLHF; CDR3nt: TGTGCCAGCAGCTTTCTGGGACAGCGCTGGCTAAGGAGGAATTCACCCCTCCACTTT
v_gene: TRBV5-5; j_gene: TRBJ1-1; abundance: NA; d_gene: NA; CDR3aa: CASSIRVTEAFF; CDR3nt: TGTGCCAGCAGCATCAGGGTCACTGAAGCTTTCTTT
v_gene: TRBV18; j_gene: TRBJ1-2; abundance: NA; d_gene: TRBD1; CDR3aa: CASSLSKGAAGYTF; CDR3nt: TGTGCCAGCTCACTTTCCAAGGGGGCCGCCGGCTACACCTTC
v_gene: TRBV4-1; j_gene: TRBJ2-3; abundance: NA; d_gene: NA; CDR3aa: CASSQGRGTDTQYF; CDR3nt: TGCGCCAGCAGCCAAGGGCGGGGCACAGATACGCAGTATTTT
v_gene: TRBV11-2; j_gene: TRBJ1-1; abundance: NA; d_gene: NA; CDR3aa: CASSLGGGANTEAFF; CDR3nt: TGTGCCAGCAGCTTAGGAGGGGGAGCGAACACTGAAGCTTTCTTT
v_gene: TRBV28; j_gene: TRBJ2-4; abundance: NA; d_gene: NA; CDR3aa: CASSLSVLAKNIQYF; CDR3nt: TGTGCCAGCAGTTTAAGTGTACTAGCCAAAAACATTCAGTACTTC
v_gene: TRBV28; j_gene: TRBJ1-6; abundance: few; d_gene: NA; CDR3aa: CASSPPLEGDSPLHF; CDR3nt: TGTGCCAGCAGTCCACCCCTAGAAGGAGATTCACCCCTCCACTTT
v_gene: TRBV7-9; j_gene: TRBJ1-2; abundance: NA; d_gene: NA; CDR3aa: CASSLGQNNYGYTF; CDR3nt: TGTGCCAGCAGCCTTGGGCAGAACAACTATGGCTACACCTTC
v_gene: TRBV30; j_gene: TRBJ1-1; abundance: few; d_gene: NA; CDR3aa: CAWIQPGAAEAFF; CDR3nt: TGTGCCTGGATCCAGCCAGGTGCCGCTGAAGCTTTCTTT
v_gene: TRBV11-3; j_gene: TRBJ2-3; abundance: NA; d_gene: TRBD2; CDR3aa: CASSRGLAGGFTDTQYF; CDR3nt: TGTGCCAGCAGCCGGGGACTAGCGGGAGGGTTCACAGATACGCAGTATTTT
v_gene: TRBV13; j_gene: TRBJ1-1; abundance: NA; d_gene: NA; CDR3aa: CASSTDRKAFF; CDR3nt: TGTGCCAGCAGTACGGACAGAAAAGCTTTCTTT
v_gene: TRBV28; j_gene: TRBJ1-1; abundance: NA; d_gene: TRBD1; CDR3aa: CASRAGGSYTEAFF; CDR3nt: TGTGCCAGCAGGGCAGGGGGCTCGTACACTGAAGCTTTCTTT
v_gene: TRBV29-1; j_gene: TRBJ1-4; abundance: NA; d_gene: TRBD1; CDR3aa: CSVVRDSDEKLFF; CDR3nt: TGCAGCGTGGTACGGGACAGTGATGAAAAACTGTTTTTT
v_gene: TRBV29-1; j_gene: TRBJ2-3; abundance: NA; d_gene: TRBD2; CDR3aa: CSVVTSGTSTDTQYF; CDR3nt: TGCAGCGTAGTTACTAGCGGGACTAGCACAGATACGCAGTATTTT
v_gene: TRBV12-3/TRBV12-4; j_gene: TRBJ2-2; abundance: once; d_gene: NA; CDR3aa: CASSLLETGELFF; CDR3nt: TGTGCCAGCAGTTTACTAGAGACCGGGGAGCTGTTTTTT
v_gene: TRBV15; j_gene: TRBJ2-7; abundance: NA; d_gene: NA; CDR3aa: CATSLLGLSSYEQYF; CDR3nt: TGTGCCACCAGCTTGCTGGGGCTGAGCTCCTACGAGCAGTACTTC
v_gene: TRBV9; j_gene: TRBJ2-2; abundance: NA; d_gene: NA; CDR3aa: CASSVLWQGFAGELFF; CDR3nt: TGTGCCAGCAGCGTATTATGGCAGGGGTTTGCCGGGGAGCTGTTTTTT
v_gene: TRBV30; j_gene: TRBJ2-5; abundance: NA; d_gene: NA; CDR3aa: CAHLLPGETQYF; CDR3nt: TGTGCCCACCTCCTACCCGGGGAGACCCAGTACTTC
v_gene: TRBV29-1; j_gene: TRBJ1-2; abundance: NA; d_gene: NA; CDR3aa: CSVEEGNYGYTF; CDR3nt: TGCAGCGTTGAGGAGGGTAACTATGGCTACACCTTC
v_gene: TRBV19; j_gene: TRBJ1-1; abundance: NA; d_gene: NA; CDR3aa: CASSKTENMNTEAFF; CDR3nt: TGTGCCAGTAGTAAGACAGAGAACATGAACACTGAAGCTTTCTTT
v_gene: TRBV12-3/TRBV12-4; j_gene: TRBJ2-1; abundance: NA; d_gene: NA; CDR3aa: CASSLSSLPEQFF; CDR3nt: TGTGCCAGCAGTTTATCTTCCCTTCCTGAGCAGTTCTTC